Below are 32 T cell receptor beta chains sequenced from a single sample in a study of shared clonotypes between healthy human individuals. Method: immunoSEQ multiplex PCR; TCRdb's copy keeps in-frame clones and lacks some. This repertoire shows 2,500,000 or so clones, roughly nine tenths found once; its top ten account for over 0.12%. The material sequenced was naive CD4+ T cells sorted from blood. This sample's subset: CD45RA+ positively selected. These receptors all stem from a man aged 18-30 years in good health.

This clone was observed a few times. The chain is built from TRBV20-1 and TRBJ1-1; D remains ambiguous. V lost 0 bases and J lost 6, with 5 bases in between. This CDR3 spans 11 amino acids. The germline gives CDR1 DFQATT, CDR2 SNEGSKA (reference sequence). CDR3 DNA sequence: TGCAGTGCTAGAGAACCCCCTGAAGCTTTCTTT. Its translation is CSAREPPEAFF.

This chain connects TRBV5-4 to TRBJ2-2, with 7 bases aligning to TRBD1. Germline-derived CDR1 and CDR2 are SGHNT and YYREEE (reference sequence). The CDR3 runs to 17 residues. The V and J ends lost 0 bases and 2 bases, in that order; junction bases with no gene match: 7. CDR3 bases: TGTGCCAGCAGCTTGGATAAGGGACAGATAAACACCGGGGAGCTGTTTTTT. This sequence encodes CASSLDKGQINTGELFF. Filled out from reference TRBV5-4 and TRBJ2-2, the complete variable domain reads ETGVTQSPTHLIKTRGQQVTLRCSSQSGHNTVSWYQQALGQGPQFIFQYYREEENGRGNFPPRFSGLQFPNYSSELNVNALELDDSALYLCASSLDKGQINTGELFFGEGSRLTVL.

Of note for this clone: The same CDR3 arises from other DNA sequences in this sample as well. V is TRBV25-1 and J is TRBJ1-1; D possibly corresponds to TRBD1 (6 bases). Trimming left V 3 bases short and J 1 base short, with 6 bases between. Germline V gene sequence: CDR1 MGHDK, CDR2 SYGVNS. The CDR3 covers 13 residues. The CDR3 protein is CASSDRGNTEAFF. DNA of the CDR3: TGTGCCAGCAGTGACAGGGGGAACACTGAAGCTTTCTTT. Using reference TRBV25-1 and TRBJ1-1 for the parts outside the CDR3, the full variable domain is EADIYQTPRYLVIGTGKKITLECSQTMGHDKMYWYQQDPGMELHLIHYSYGVNSTEKGDLSSESTVSRIRTEHFPLTLESARPSHTSQYLCASSDRGNTEAFFGQGTRLTVV.

V is TRBV28 and J is TRBJ1-4; no clear D gene. This CDR3 spans 14 amino acids. Trimming shortened V by 7 bases and J by 7 bases, and 16 bases separated the two germline ends. Looked up from germline, CDR1 is MDHEN and CDR2 is SYDVKM. DNA of the CDR3: TGTGCCAGCACCTCGACACTCGGCTTTGAAAAACTGTTTTTT. It is translated as CASTSTLGFEKLFF.

V gene TRBV6-6 combines with J gene TRBJ2-2; D remains ambiguous. Trimming left V 7 bases short and J 8 bases short, with 20 bases between. The CDR3 covers 15 residues. Germline CDR1 and CDR2: MNHNY and SVGAGI (reference sequence). DNA of the CDR3: TGTGCCAGCAACCCTTCTTCCGCGAGGCGTGGGGAGCTGTTTTTT. It yields the protein CASNPSSARRGELFF.

J is TRBJ2-1 and V is TRBV6-4, with D perhaps given as TRBD1 or TRBD2 (5 bases each). The germline V gene encodes CDR1 MRHNA and CDR2 SNTAGT. This CDR3 spans 11 amino acids. Trimming shortened V by 4 bases and J by 13 bases, and 11 bases separated the two germline ends. The CDR3 nucleotides read TGTGCCAGCAGTGGTGGGACGGAACAGTTCTTC. Translated, it gives CASSGGTEQFF.

The V call is TRBV6-1, the J call TRBJ2-4, with D perhaps matching TRBD1 (5 bases). This CDR3 has 12 residues. The germline CDR1 and CDR2 sequences are MNHNS and SASEGT. The germline V and J ends were trimmed by 2 bases and 10 bases, with 9 bases remaining between them. The CDR3 loop is CASSELGLIQYF. The CDR3 bases are TGTGCCAGCAGTGAACTGGGGCTAATTCAGTACTTC.

The rearrangement uses TRBV10-3 and TRBJ1-1, with 8 bases that match TRBD1. Germline V CDR1 and CDR2: ENHRY, SYGVKD. Trimming took 8 bases from V and 1 from J; bases not matched to a gene: 3. The CDR3 is 13 residues long. CDR3 protein: CAIGQGGNTEAFF. The DNA of the CDR3 is TGTGCCATCGGACAGGGTGGGAACACTGAAGCTTTCTTT.

The CDR3, as DNA: TGTGCCAGCAGCGCGGACAGGGGAATTAGGGAGCAGTACTTC. Protein sequence: CASSADRGIREQYF. This chain uses TRBV7-9 with TRBJ2-7, with 9 bases lining up with TRBD1. After removal of 5 bases from V and 7 bases from J, the junction contained 9 bases not matched to a gene. Germline CDR1 SEHNR, CDR2 FQNEAQ (reference sequence). This CDR3 is built from 14 residues.

A remark on this clone: The sample contains more than one DNA sequence encoding this CDR3. The chain has TRBV18 and TRBJ2-7; the match to TRBD1 covers 7 bases. Losses at the gene ends were 2 bases for V and 2 bases for J; bases not matched to a gene: 0. The CDR3 is made up of 13 amino acids. CDR1 KGHSH and CDR2 LQKENI come from the germline V gene. The CDR3 DNA reads TGTGCCAGCTCACCAGGGACAGCCTACGAGCAGTACTTC. Translation: CASSPGTAYEQYF.

CDR3 sequence reads: CASSLASPETQYF. DNA for the CDR3: TGTGCCAGCAGTTTAGCTAGCCCAGAGACCCAGTACTTC. The V call is TRBV28, the J call TRBJ2-5; tentatively, D is TRBD2 (5 bases). The CDR3 length is 13 residues. V was clipped by 2 bases and J by 4 bases, with 8 bases between them. Looked up from germline, CDR1 is MDHEN and CDR2 is SYDVKM.

CDR3 DNA sequence: TGTGCCAGCAGCTTGGACCTCCTGTCCCTGAATTCACCCCTCCACTTT. It translates to CASSLDLLSLNSPLHF. This chain connects TRBV11-2 to TRBJ1-6; D gene ambiguous. This CDR3 is built from 16 residues. V was shortened by 3 bases and J by 7 bases, with 16 bases between the two germline ends. The germline V gene has CDR1 SGHAT and CDR2 FQNNGV.

The rearrangement uses TRBV7-2 and TRBJ2-3, with D perhaps TRBD1 or TRBD2 (5 bases each). From germline, CDR1 is SGHTA and CDR2 FQGNSA. There are 14 residues in the CDR3. V dropped 5 bases and J dropped 6 bases, with 15 bases sitting between them. The CDR3 protein is CASSLGTPSDTQYF. CDR3 nucleotide sequence: TGTGCCAGCAGCCTTGGGACCCCCTCGGATACGCAGTATTTT. The whole variable domain, filled in from reference TRBV7-2 and TRBJ2-3, reads GAGVSQSPSNKVTEKGKDVELRCDPISGHTALYWYRQSLGQGLEFLIYFQGNSAPDKSGLPSDRFSAERTGGSVSTLTIQRTQQEDSAVYLCASSLGTPSDTQYFGPGTRLTVL.

The rearrangement links TRBV10-3 to TRBJ2-1; 14 nucleotides agree with TRBD2. The junction had 3 bases not matched to a gene; V was cut back by 6 bases and J by 5 bases. The CDR3 loop spans 15 amino acids. CDR1 and CDR2 from the germline V gene are ENHRY and SYGVKD. The CDR3 sequence: CAIRGLAGDHNEQFF. The DNA for the CDR3 is TGTGCCATCAGGGGACTAGCGGGGGACCACAATGAGCAGTTCTTC.

This chain links TRBV11-2 with TRBJ2-1; no definite D call. V dropped 3 bases and J dropped 7 bases, with 13 bases sitting between them. Looked up from germline, CDR1 is SGHAT and CDR2 is FQNNGV. The CDR3 consists of 14 residues. The CDR3 region has the DNA TGTGCCAGCAGCTTCGGTGGCTTGCCGAATGAGCAGTTCTTC. Its translation: CASSFGGLPNEQFF. Looking up the rest from reference TRBV11-2 and TRBJ2-1 gives the full variable domain: EAGVAQSPRYKIIEKRQSVAFWCNPISGHATLYWYQQILGQGPKLLIQFQNNGVVDDSQLPKDRFSAERLKGVDSTLKIQPAKLEDSAVYLCASSFGGLPNEQFFGPGTRLTVL.

This clone was seen a handful of times. The chain is built from TRBV7-2 and TRBJ1-5; tentatively, D is TRBD1 (5 bases). This CDR3 comprises 13 residues. Trimming shortened V by 6 bases and J by 11 bases, and 17 bases separated the two germline ends. From germline, CDR1 is SGHTA and CDR2 FQGNSA. This CDR3 is CASRRTGGGAQHF. In DNA, the CDR3 is TGTGCCAGCAGACGTACAGGTGGAGGGGCCCAGCATTTT.

The CDR3 nucleotides read TGTGCCAGCAGCCCTAGAGGTGACAGGGGAGCAAAAGCCACCGGGGAGCTGTTTTTT. Amino acids: CASSPRGDRGAKATGELFF. The genes are TRBV7-2 and TRBJ2-2; 8 bases line up with TRBD1. Germline assignment: CDR1 SGHTA and CDR2 FQGNSA. This CDR3 is built from 19 residues. J was trimmed by 4 bases and V by 5 bases; bases with no gene match: 18.

The chain joins TRBV30 to TRBJ2-7; TRBD2 matches 14 bases. This CDR3 comprises 17 residues. The ends lost 3 bases at V and 2 bases at J; junction bases unmatched: 9. Germline CDR1 GTSNPN, CDR2 SVGIG (reference sequence). CDR3 nucleotides: TGTGCCTGGAGCGGGACTAGCGGGAGTGATAACGCCTACGAGCAGTACTTC. This translates into CAWSGTSGSDNAYEQYF.

J is TRBJ2-6 and V is TRBV5-1; 10 nucleotides align to TRBD1. CDR1 SGHRS and CDR2 YFSETQ come from the germline V gene. The CDR3 extends over 17 amino acids. V lost 9 bases to trimming and J lost 0 bases; unmatched junction nucleotides: 9. DNA for the CDR3: TGCGCCACCAAACCGACAGGGGGCGTCTCTGGGGCCAACGTCCTGACTTTC. Its protein product is CATKPTGGVSGANVLTF. Variable domain in full (rest from reference TRBV5-1 and TRBJ2-6): KAGVTQTPRYLIKTRGQQVTLSCSPISGHRSVSWYQQTPGQGLQFLFEYFSETQRNKGNFPGRFSGRQFSNSRSEMNVSTLELGDSALYLCATKPTGGVSGANVLTFGAGSRLTVL.

The chain joins TRBV5-1 to TRBJ2-5, with D maybe TRBD1 (5 bases). Germline lookup yields CDR1 SGHRS and CDR2 YFSETQ. The CDR3 is made up of 13 amino acids. V lost 5 bases and J 5 bases, leaving 13 bases between the germline ends. The CDR3 DNA follows: TGCGCCAGCAGGGTACAGGCCATGGAGACCCAGTACTTC. Protein product: CASRVQAMETQYF. Together with reference TRBV5-1 and TRBJ2-5, the CDR3 gives the full variable domain: KAGVTQTPRYLIKTRGQQVTLSCSPISGHRSVSWYQQTPGQGLQFLFEYFSETQRNKGNFPGRFSGRQFSNSRSEMNVSTLELGDSALYLCASRVQAMETQYFGPGTRLLVL.

The V gene is TRBV11-2, the J gene TRBJ2-5, with unresolved D. The CDR3 covers 14 residues. From germline, CDR1 is SGHAT and CDR2 FQNNGV. Trimming left V 5 bases short and J 4 bases short, with 14 bases between. Here the CDR3 DNA reads TGTGCCAGCAGCCCCCAACCCCTGGCAGAGACCCAGTACTTC. Its protein is CASSPQPLAETQYF.

This chain joins TRBV9 and TRBJ2-1, with TRBD1 matching over 7 bases. The V segment lost 4 bases and the J segment 6 bases; nucleotides outside the gene matches: 13. Germline lookup yields CDR1 SGDLS and CDR2 YYNGEE. This CDR3 has 16 amino acids. The DNA of the CDR3 is TGTGCCAGCAGCTTAACAGGGGTTGGGATCATCAATGAGCAGTTCTTC. Protein: CASSLTGVGIINEQFF.

This rearrangement joins TRBV10-3 to TRBJ1-3; D ambiguous. CDR3 length: 16 residues. Trimming removed 1 base at V and 0 bases at J, with 10 bases between. Germline lookup yields CDR1 ENHRY and CDR2 SYGVKD. In DNA, the CDR3 is TGTGCCATCAGTGAGTTTGTAGGTAGCTCTGGAAACACCATATATTTT. This gives the protein CAISEFVGSSGNTIYF.

The chain has TRBV5-1 and TRBJ2-2; 7 bases line up with TRBD1. Trimming cost V 3 bases and J 5 bases; bases outside gene matches: 7. The CDR3 runs to 15 residues. CDR1 and CDR2 (germline): SGHRS, YFSETQ. The DNA for the CDR3 is TGCGCCAGCAGCTCTAGACAGGGTAGGACCGGGGAGCTGTTTTTT. Translated: CASSSRQGRTGELFF.

The chain uses TRBV28 and TRBJ1-2; D gene ambiguous. Germline CDR1 reads MDHEN; CDR2 reads SYDVKM. V dropped 7 bases and J dropped 2 bases, with 11 bases sitting between them. This CDR3 has 13 residues. CDR3 nucleotides: TGTGCCAGCACCTTAAGGGCAAACTATGGCTACACCTTC. It specifies CASTLRANYGYTF.

The V gene is TRBV10-2, the J gene TRBJ2-7, with D hard to call. This CDR3 has 18 amino acids. Germline V gene lookup returns CDR1 WSHSY and CDR2 SAAADI. Between the trimmed V and J ends, which lost 0 bases and 3 bases, there was a span of 21 bases. As DNA, the CDR3 is TGCGCCAGCAGTGAGTCGGAAGCGCTCCGTAGAAACCTCTACGAGCAGTACTTC. This codes for CASSESEALRRNLYEQYF.

V usage is TRBV28 and J usage is TRBJ2-7; maybe TRBD1 (6 bases). This CDR3 region has 13 residues. Germline CDR1 is MDHEN and CDR2 is SYDVKM. Deletions cut 6 bases from V and 3 bases from J, with 12 bases between. Here the CDR3 reads CASRPRDNYEQYF. The CDR3 DNA sequence: TGTGCCAGCAGACCCCGGGACAACTACGAGCAGTACTTC.

The chain joins TRBV7-2 to TRBJ2-7; no firm D call. Trimming cost V 5 bases and J 2 bases, with 13 bases left between them. The CDR3 is 14 residues long. Germline CDR1 and CDR2: SGHTA and FQGNSA. The CDR3 region is CASSDRGSPYEQYF. CDR3 nucleotide sequence: TGTGCCAGCAGCGATCGTGGCAGTCCCTACGAGCAGTACTTC. Using reference TRBV7-2 and TRBJ2-7 for the parts outside the CDR3, the full variable domain is GAGVSQSPSNKVTEKGKDVELRCDPISGHTALYWYRQSLGQGLEFLIYFQGNSAPDKSGLPSDRFSAERTGGSVSTLTIQRTQQEDSAVYLCASSDRGSPYEQYFGPGTRLTVT.

The chain is built from TRBV27 and TRBJ2-5; 14 nucleotides line up with TRBD2. The CDR3 has 19 amino acids. Germline V CDR1 and CDR2: MNHEY, SMNVEV (reference sequence). Trimming removed 3 bases from V and 5 bases from J; junction bases left unmatched: 14. In nucleotides, the CDR3 is TGTGCCAGCAGTTTCGGGACTAGCGGGAGTAAGAGCGTATGGGAGACCCAGTACTTC. This translates into CASSFGTSGSKSVWETQYF.

In DNA form, the CDR3 reads TGTGCCAGTAGTATCCCTAGCGGGGGGTCTGGTACGCAGTATTTT. It encodes CASSIPSGGSGTQYF. The chain is built from TRBV19 and TRBJ2-3; 11 nucleotides agree with TRBD2. The CDR3 consists of 15 residues. V dropped 3 bases and J dropped 8; count of bases not matched to a gene: 7. Looked up from germline, CDR1 is LNHDA and CDR2 is SQIVND (reference sequence).

The chain combines TRBV19 with TRBJ2-2, with D unclear. V lost 7 bases, J lost 0 bases, and 12 bases lay in between. Looked up from germline, CDR1 is LNHDA and CDR2 is SQIVND (reference sequence). The CDR3 is 15 residues long. The CDR3: CASKAARANTGELFF. The CDR3 region has the DNA TGTGCCAGTAAGGCTGCTAGGGCGAACACCGGGGAGCTGTTTTTT.

The V gene is TRBV2, the J gene TRBJ1-6, with D possibly matching TRBD1 (6 bases). There are 17 residues in the CDR3. The germline CDR1 and CDR2 sequences are SNHLY and FYNNEI. The ends were cut back, 1 base at V and 0 bases at J, with 10 bases in the middle. CDR3 loop: CASSEGGQSSYNSPLHF. CDR3 nucleotides: TGTGCCAGCAGTGAAGGAGGACAGAGCTCCTATAATTCACCCCTCCACTTT.